This TCR beta chain was recorded in a study of cytomegalovirus exposure and HLA in healthy donors. Germline values: CDR1 LGHNA, CDR2 YNFKEQ. Trimming removed 5 bases from V and 5 bases from J, with 11 bases in between. This CDR3 contains 13 residues. Both 60 Vbeta primers and 13 Jbeta primers went into the PCR. Sequencing used immunoSEQ multiplex PCR; TCRdb keeps in-frame clones, though not all of them. This table lists about 200,000 clones. The clonotype was recovered from a boy aged 5-17 years in good health and CMV-seronegative. This chain uses TRBV4-2 with TRBJ2-3; D might be TRBD2 (7 bases). Source material: PBMCs. Here the CDR3 reads CASSGGAGDTQYF. DNA for the CDR3: TGTGCCAGCAGCGGGGGGGCTGGAGATACGCAGTATTTT.